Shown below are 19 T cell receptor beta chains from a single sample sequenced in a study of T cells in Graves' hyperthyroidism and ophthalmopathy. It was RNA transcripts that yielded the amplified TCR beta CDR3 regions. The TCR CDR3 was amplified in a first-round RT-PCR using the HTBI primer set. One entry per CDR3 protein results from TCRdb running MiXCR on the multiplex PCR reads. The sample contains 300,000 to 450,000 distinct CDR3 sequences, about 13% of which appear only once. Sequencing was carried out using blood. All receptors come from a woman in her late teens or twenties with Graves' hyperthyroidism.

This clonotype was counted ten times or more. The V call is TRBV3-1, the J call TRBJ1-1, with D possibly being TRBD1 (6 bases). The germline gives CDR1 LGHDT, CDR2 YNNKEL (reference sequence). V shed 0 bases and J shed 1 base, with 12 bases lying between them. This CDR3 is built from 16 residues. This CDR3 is CASSQDAGAWNTEAFF. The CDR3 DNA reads TGTGCCAGCAGCCAAGACGCGGGGGCCTGGAACACTGAAGCTTTCTTT.

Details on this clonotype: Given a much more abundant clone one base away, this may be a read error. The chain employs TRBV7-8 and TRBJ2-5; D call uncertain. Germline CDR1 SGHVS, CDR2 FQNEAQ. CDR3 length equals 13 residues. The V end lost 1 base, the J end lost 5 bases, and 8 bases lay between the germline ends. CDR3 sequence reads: CASSLGMWETQYF. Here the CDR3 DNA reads TGTGCCAGCAGCTTAGGGATGTGGGAGACCCAGTACTTC.

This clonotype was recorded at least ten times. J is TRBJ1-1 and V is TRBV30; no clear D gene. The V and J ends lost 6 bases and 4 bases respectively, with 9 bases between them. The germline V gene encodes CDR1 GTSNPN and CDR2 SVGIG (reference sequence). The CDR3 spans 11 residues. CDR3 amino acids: CACAMSTEAFF. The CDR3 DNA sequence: TGTGCCTGCGCAATGAGCACTGAAGCTTTCTTT.

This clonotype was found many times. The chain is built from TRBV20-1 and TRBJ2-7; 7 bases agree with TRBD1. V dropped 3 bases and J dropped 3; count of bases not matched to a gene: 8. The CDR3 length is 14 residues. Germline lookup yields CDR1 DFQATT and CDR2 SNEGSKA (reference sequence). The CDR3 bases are TGCAGTGCTAGGTCGGACAGGACTTACTACGAGCAGTACTTC. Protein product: CSARSDRTYYEQYF.

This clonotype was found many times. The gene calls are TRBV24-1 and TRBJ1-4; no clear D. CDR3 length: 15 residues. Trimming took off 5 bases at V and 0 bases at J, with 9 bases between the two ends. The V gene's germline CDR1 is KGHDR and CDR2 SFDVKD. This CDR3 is CATSGGRSTNEKLFF. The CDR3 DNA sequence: TGTGCCACCAGTGGTGGCCGTTCAACTAATGAAAAACTGTTTTTT.

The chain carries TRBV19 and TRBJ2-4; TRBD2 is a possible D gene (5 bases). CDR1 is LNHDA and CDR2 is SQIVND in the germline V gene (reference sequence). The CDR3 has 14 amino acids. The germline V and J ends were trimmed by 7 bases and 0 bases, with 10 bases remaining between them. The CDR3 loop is CASMEDLAKNIQYF. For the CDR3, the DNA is TGTGCCAGTATGGAGGACTTAGCCAAAAACATTCAGTACTTC. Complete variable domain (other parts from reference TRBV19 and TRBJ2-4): DGGITQSPKYLFRKEGQNVTLSCEQNLNHDAMYWYRQDPGQGLRLIYYSQIVNDFQKGDIAEGYSVSREKKESFPLTVTSAQKNPTAFYLCASMEDLAKNIQYFGAGTRLSVL.

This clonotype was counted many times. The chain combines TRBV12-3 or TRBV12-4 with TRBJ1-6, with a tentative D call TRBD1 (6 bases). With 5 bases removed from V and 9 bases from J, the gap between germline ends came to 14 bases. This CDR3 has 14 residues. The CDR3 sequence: CASSTPGDGSPLHF. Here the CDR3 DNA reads TGTGCCAGCAGTACCCCAGGGGACGGTTCACCCCTCCACTTT.

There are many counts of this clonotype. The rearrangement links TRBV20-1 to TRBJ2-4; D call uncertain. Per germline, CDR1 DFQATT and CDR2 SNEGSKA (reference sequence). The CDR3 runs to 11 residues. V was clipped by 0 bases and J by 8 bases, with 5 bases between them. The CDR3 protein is CSARDRDIQYF. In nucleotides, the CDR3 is TGCAGTGCTAGAGATAGGGACATTCAGTACTTC.

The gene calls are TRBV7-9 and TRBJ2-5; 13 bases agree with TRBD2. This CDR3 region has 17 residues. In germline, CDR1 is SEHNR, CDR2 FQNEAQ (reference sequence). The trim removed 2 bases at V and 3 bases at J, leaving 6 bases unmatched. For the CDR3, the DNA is TGTGCCAGCAGCTTACCCGGGACTAGCGGGGCCGAAGAGACCCAGTACTTC. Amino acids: CASSLPGTSGAEETQYF.

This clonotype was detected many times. CDR3 loop: CSARDRVVPGELFF. The CDR3 nucleotides are TGCAGTGCTAGAGACCGTGTAGTCCCCGGGGAGCTGTTTTTT. The chain joins TRBV20-1 to TRBJ2-2; D gene ambiguous. This CDR3 has 14 amino acids. V lost 0 bases to trimming and J lost 6 bases, with 11 bases between them. Germline V CDR1 and CDR2: DFQATT, SNEGSKA (reference sequence).

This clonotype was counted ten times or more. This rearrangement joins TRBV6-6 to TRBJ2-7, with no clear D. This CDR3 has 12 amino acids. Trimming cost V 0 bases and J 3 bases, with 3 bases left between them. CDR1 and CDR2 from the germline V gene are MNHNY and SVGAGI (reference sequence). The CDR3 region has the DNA TGTGCCAGCAGTTACTCGATCTACGAGCAGTACTTC. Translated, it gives CASSYSIYEQYF.

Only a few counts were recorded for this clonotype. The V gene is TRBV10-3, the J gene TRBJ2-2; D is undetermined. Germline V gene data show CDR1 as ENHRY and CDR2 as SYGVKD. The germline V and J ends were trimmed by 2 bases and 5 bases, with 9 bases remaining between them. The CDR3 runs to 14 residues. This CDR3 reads CAISEARDTGELFF. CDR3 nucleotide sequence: TGTGCCATCAGTGAGGCGAGAGATACCGGGGAGCTGTTTTTT.

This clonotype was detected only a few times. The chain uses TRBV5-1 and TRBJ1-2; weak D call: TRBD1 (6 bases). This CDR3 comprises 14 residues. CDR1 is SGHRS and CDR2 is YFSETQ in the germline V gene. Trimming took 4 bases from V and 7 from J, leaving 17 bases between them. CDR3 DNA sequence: TGCGCCAGCAGCAACCCGGGACACAACGGTGGCTACACCTTC. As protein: CASSNPGHNGGYTF.

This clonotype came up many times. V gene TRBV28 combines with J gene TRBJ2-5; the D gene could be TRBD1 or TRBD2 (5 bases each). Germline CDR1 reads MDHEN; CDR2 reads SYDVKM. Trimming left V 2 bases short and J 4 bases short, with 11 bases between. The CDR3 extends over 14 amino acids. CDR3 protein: CASSLKRGGETQYF. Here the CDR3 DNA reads TGTGCCAGCAGTTTAAAGAGGGGCGGAGAGACCCAGTACTTC.

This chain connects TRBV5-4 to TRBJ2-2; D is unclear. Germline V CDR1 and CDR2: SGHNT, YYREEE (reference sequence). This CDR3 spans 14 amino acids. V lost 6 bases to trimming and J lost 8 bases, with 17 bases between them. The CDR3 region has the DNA TGTGCCAGCACTATGTGGGATCGCTTAGGGGAGCTGTTTTTT. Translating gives CASTMWDRLGELFF.

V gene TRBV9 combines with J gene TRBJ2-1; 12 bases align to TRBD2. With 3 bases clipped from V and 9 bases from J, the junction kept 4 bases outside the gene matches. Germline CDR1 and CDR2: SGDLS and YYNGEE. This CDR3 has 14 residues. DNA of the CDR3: TGTGCCAGCAGCGCGACTAGCGGGAGTACTGAGCAGTTCTTC. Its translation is CASSATSGSTEQFF.

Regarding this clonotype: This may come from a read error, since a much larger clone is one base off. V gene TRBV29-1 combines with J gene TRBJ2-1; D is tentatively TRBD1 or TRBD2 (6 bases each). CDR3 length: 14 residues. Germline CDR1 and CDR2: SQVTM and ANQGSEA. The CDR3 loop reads CSVEGVSSCNEQFF. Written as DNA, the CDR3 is TGCAGCGTGGAGGGGGTTAGCTCCTGCAATGAGCAGTTCTTC.

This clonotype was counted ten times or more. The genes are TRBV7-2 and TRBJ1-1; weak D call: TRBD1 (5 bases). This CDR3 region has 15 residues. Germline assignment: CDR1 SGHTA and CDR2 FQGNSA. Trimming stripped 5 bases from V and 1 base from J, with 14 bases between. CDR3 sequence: CASSPSGGENTEAFF. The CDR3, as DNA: TGTGCCAGCAGCCCATCAGGAGGGGAGAACACTGAAGCTTTCTTT.

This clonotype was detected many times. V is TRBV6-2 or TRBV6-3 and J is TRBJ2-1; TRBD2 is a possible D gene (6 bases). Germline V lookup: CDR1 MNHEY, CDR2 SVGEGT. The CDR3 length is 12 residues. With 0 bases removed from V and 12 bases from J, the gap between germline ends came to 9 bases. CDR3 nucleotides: TGTGCCAGCAGTTACTCCTGGACTACGCAGTTCTTC. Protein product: CASSYSWTTQFF.